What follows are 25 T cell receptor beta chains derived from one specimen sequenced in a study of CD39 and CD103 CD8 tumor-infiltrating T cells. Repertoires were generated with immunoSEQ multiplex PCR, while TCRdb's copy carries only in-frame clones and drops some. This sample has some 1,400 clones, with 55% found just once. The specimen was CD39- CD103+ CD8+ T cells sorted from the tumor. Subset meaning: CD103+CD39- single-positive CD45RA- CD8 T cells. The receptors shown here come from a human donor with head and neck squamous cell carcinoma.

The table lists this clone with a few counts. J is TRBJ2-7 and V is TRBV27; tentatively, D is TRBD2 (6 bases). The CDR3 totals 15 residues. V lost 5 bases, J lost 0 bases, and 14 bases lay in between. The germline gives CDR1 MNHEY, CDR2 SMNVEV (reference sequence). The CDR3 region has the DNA TGTGCCAGCAGTGAAGCTGCGGGGCTCTCCTACGAGCAGTACTTC. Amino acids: CASSEAAGLSYEQYF.

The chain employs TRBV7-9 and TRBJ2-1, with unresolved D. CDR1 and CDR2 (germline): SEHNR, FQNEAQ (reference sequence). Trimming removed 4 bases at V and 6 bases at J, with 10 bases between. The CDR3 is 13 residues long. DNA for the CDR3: TGTGCCAGCAGCTCAACTTACGTCAATGAGCAGTTCTTC. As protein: CASSSTYVNEQFF.

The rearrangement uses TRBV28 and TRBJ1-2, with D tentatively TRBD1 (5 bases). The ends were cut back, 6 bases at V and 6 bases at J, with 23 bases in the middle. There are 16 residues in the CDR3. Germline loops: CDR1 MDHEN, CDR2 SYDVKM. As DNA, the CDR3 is TGTGCCAGCAGCACACGCCGGGACTACGTTTTCGATGGCTACACCTTC. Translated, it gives CASSTRRDYVFDGYTF.

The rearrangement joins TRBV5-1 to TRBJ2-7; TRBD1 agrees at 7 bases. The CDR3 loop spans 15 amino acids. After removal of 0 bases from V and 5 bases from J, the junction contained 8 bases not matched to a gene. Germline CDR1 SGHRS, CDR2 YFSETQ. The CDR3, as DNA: TGCGCCAGCAGCTTGGACGAGGGGGCCGCCAACGAGCAGTACTTC. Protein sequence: CASSLDEGAANEQYF.

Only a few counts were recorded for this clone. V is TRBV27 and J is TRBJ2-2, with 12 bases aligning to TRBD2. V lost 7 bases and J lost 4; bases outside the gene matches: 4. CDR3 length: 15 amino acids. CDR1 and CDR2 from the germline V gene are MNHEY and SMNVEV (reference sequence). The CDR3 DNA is TGTGCCAGCACCCCGACTAGCGGGGGCACCGGGGAGCTGTTTTTT. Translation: CASTPTSGGTGELFF.

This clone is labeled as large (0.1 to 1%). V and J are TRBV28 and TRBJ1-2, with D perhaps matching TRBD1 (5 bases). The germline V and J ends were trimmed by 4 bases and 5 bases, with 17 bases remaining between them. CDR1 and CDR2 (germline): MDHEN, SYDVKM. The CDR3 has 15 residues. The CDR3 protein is CASSSQVEGRYGYTF. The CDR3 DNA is TGTGCCAGCAGTTCTCAGGTGGAGGGGCGTTATGGCTACACCTTC.

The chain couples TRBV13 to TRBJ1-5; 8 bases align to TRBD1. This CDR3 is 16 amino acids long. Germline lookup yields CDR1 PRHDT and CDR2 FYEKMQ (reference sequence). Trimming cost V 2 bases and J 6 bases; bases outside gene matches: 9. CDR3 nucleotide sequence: TGTGCCAGCAGCTTACGACAGGGGATGAACGTTCAGCCCCAGCATTTT. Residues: CASSLRQGMNVQPQHF.

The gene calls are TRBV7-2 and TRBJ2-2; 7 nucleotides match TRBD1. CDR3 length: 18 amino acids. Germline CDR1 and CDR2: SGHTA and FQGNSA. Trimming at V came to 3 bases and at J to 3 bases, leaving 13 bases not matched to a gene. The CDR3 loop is CASSFLNPRDSDTGELFF. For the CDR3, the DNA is TGTGCCAGCAGCTTCCTAAACCCGAGGGACAGCGACACCGGGGAGCTGTTTTTT.

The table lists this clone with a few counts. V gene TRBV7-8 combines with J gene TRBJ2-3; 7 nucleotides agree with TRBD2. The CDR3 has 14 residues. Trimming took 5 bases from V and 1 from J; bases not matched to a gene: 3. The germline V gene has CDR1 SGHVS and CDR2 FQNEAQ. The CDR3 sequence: CASSPGGGTDTQYF. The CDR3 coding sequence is TGTGCCAGCAGCCCGGGGGGAGGCACAGATACGCAGTATTTT.

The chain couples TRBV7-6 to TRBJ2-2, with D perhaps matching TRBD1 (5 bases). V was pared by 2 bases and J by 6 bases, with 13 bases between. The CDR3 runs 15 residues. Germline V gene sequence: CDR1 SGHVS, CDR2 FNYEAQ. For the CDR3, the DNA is TGTGCCAGCAGCTTATTTTCCCAGGGCGCCGGGGAGCTGTTTTTT. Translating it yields CASSLFSQGAGELFF.

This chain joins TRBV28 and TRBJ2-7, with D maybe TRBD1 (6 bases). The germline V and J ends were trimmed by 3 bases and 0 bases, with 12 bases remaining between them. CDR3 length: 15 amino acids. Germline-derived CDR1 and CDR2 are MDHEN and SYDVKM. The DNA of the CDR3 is TGTGCCAGCAGTTTTTCCAGGGGTTCCTCCTACGAGCAGTACTTC. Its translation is CASSFSRGSSYEQYF.

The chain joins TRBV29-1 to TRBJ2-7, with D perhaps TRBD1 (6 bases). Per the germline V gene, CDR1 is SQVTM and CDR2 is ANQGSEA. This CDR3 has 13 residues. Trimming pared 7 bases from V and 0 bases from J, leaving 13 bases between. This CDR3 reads CSAWTADSYEQYF. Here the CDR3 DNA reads TGCAGCGCCTGGACAGCGGACTCCTACGAGCAGTACTTC.

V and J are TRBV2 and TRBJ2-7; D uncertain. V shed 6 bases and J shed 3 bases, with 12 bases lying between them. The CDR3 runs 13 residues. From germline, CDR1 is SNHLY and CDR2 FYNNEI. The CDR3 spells CASRESLGYEQYF. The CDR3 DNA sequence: TGTGCCAGCAGGGAGAGTCTAGGCTACGAGCAGTACTTC.

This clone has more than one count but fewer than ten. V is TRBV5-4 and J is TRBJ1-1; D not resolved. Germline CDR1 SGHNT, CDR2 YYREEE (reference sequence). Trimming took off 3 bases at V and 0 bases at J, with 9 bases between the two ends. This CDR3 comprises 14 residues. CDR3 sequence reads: CASSSPSLNTEAFF. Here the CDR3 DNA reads TGTGCCAGCAGCTCTCCTTCCTTGAACACTGAAGCTTTCTTT.

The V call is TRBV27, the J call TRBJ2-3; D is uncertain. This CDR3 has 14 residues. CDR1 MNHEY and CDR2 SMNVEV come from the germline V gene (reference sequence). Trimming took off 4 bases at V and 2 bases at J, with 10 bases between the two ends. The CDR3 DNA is TGTGCCAGCAGTTCCGGGCCGGCCACAGATACGCAGTATTTT. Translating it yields CASSSGPATDTQYF.

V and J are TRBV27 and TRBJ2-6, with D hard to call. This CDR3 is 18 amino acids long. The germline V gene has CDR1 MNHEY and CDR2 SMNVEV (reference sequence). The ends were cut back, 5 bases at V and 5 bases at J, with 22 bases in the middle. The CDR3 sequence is CASSVHIWLQSRANVLTF. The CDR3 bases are TGTGCCAGCAGTGTACACATCTGGCTACAAAGTCGGGCCAACGTCCTGACTTTC. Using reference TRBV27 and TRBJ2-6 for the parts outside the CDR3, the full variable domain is EAQVTQNPRYLITVTGKKLTVTCSQNMNHEYMSWYRQDPGLGLRQIYYSMNVEVTDKGDVPEGYKVSRKEKRNFPLILESPSPNQTSLYFCASSVHIWLQSRANVLTFGAGSRLTVL.

The CDR3 coding sequence is TGTGCCAGCAGCTTAGTCCAGGATCCTTCCTACGAGCAGTACTTC. The encoded protein is CASSLVQDPSYEQYF. The chain combines TRBV11-1 with TRBJ2-7, with D hard to call. The CDR3 consists of 15 residues. CDR1 is SGHAT, CDR2 FQDESV, per germline (reference sequence). V lost 1 base, J lost 1 base, and 11 bases lay in between.

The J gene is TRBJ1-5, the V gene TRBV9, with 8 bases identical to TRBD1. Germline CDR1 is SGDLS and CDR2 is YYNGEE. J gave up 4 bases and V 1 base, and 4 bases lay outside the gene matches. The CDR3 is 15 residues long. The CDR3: CASSVSGGPNQPQHF. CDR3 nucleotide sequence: TGTGCCAGCAGCGTATCAGGGGGCCCTAATCAGCCCCAGCATTTT.

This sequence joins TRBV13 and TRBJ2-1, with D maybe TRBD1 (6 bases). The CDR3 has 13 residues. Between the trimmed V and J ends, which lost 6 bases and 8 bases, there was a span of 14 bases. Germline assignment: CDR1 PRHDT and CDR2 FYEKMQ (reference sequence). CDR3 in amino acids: CASSYDRSHEQFF. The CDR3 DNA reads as TGTGCCAGCAGTTATGACAGGAGCCATGAGCAGTTCTTC.

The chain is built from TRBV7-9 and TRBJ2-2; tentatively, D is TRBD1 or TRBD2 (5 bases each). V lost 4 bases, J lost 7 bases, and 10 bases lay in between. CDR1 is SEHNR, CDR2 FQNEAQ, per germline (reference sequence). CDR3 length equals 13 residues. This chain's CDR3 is CASSSGLGGELFF. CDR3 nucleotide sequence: TGTGCCAGCAGCTCGGGGCTGGGCGGGGAGCTGTTTTTT.

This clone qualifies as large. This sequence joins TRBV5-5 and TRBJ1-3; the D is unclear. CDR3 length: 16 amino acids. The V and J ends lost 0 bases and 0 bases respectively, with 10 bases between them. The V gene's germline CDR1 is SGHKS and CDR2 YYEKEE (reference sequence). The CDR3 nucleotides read TGTGCCAGCAGCTTGGTCCAATCGGGCTCTGGAAACACCATATATTTT. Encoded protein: CASSLVQSGSGNTIYF.

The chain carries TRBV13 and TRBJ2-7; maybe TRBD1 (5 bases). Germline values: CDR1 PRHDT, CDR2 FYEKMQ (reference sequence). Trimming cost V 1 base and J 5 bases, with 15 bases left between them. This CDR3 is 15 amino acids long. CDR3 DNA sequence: TGTGCCAGCAGCTTAGTGTCTACCCGCAGGGACGAGCAGTACTTC. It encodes CASSLVSTRRDEQYF.

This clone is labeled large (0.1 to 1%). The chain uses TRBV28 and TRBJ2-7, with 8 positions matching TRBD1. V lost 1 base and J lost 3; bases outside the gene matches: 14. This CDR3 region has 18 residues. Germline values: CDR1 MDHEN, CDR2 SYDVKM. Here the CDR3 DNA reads TGTGCCAGCAGTTTATCCGTCGGGACAGGCCCACCTCTCTACGAGCAGTACTTC. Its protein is CASSLSVGTGPPLYEQYF.

CDR3 protein: CASSFLGLLEETQYF. The CDR3 DNA is TGCGCCAGCAGCTTTTTGGGGTTATTGGAAGAGACCCAGTACTTC. The chain joins TRBV5-1 to TRBJ2-5, with D uncertain. The V end lost 2 bases, the J end lost 3 bases, and 14 bases lay between the germline ends. The CDR3 is 15 residues long. Germline V gives CDR1 SGHRS, CDR2 YFSETQ.

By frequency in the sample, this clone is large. The CDR3 loop reads CASQLGGAGGGDTQYF. Here the CDR3 DNA reads TGTGCCAGCCAACTAGGGGGGGCAGGGGGAGGAGATACGCAGTATTTT. The genes are TRBV28 and TRBJ2-3; tentatively, D is TRBD1 or TRBD2 (7 bases each). Germline CDR1 and CDR2: MDHEN and SYDVKM. V shed 8 bases and J shed 5 bases, with 23 bases lying between them. The CDR3 spans 16 residues.